Ten or more counts support the clone carrying this T cell receptor beta chain. Its antigen is not known. Preparation of the TCRbeta library was carried out with unique molecular identifiers. TCRdb ran MiXCR on the PCR reads and lists one entry per CDR3 protein. The sample carries 200,000 to 300,000 distinct CDR3 sequences, roughly 25% recorded once. This sample stems from a study of T-cell reconstitution after alpha-beta-depleted transplantation in children. Findings of the study overall: Alpha-beta T cells about two months after transplant reportedly derived from several hundred expanded graft clones. Certain patients had high TCRbeta diversity at day 60, and it came from recipient T cells and thymic progenitors that survived. Hyperexpanded clones declined; after one year, newly produced T cells mostly supplied diversity.

V shed 6 bases and J 2 bases; nucleotides not matched to a gene: 11. The CDR3 loop spans 15 amino acids. Germline CDR1 is SQVTM and CDR2 is ANQGSEA. The sequence derives from a girl aged 2 to 10 with Fanconi anemia, due to receive a stem cell transplant. The sequencing here drew on PBMCs, taken before TCRalphabeta/CD19-depleted stem cell transplant. The chain recombines TRBV29-1 with TRBJ1-1; TRBD1 matches 8 bases. The CDR3 sequence: CSVARFQGANTEAFF. The CDR3 DNA is TGCAGCGTAGCAAGATTTCAGGGGGCTAACACTGAAGCTTTCTTT.